This T cell receptor (beta chain) was profiled in a study of OX40 agonist ivuxolimab in advanced cancers. The V end was cut by 4 bases, the J end by 0 bases, with 11 bases between. The CDR3 covers 14 residues. Germline V lookup: CDR1 SGHRS, CDR2 YFSETQ. Profiled with immunoSEQ multiplex PCR; TCRdb holds only in-frame clones, not every one. The sample lists 20,000 to 25,000 clones, around 85% occurring once. The V call is TRBV5-1, the J call TRBJ2-7, with a tentative D call TRBD1 (6 bases). The clonotype was recovered from an adult with an advanced solid tumor such as melanoma, head and neck, liver or kidney cancer. Source: CD4+ or CD8+ T cells sorted from blood, taken in a trial of the OX40 agonist ivuxolimab. CDR3 protein: CASSIRQASYEQYF. In DNA form, the CDR3 reads TGCGCCAGCAGCATCCGACAGGCCTCCTACGAGCAGTACTTC. The complete variable domain, with remaining parts taken from reference TRBV5-1 and TRBJ2-7, reads KAGVTQTPRYLIKTRGQQVTLSCSPISGHRSVSWYQQTPGQGLQFLFEYFSETQRNKGNFPGRFSGRQFSNSRSEMNVSTLELGDSALYLCASSIRQASYEQYFGPGTRLTVT.